This T cell receptor beta chain emerged from a study of beta chain features in type 1 diabetes. Overall study context: Patients shared similar age, gender and cell yields with healthy donors.

Study results and limitations: When Type 1 diabetes patients were examined, their TCRB CDR3s proved moderately but significantly shorter in all four CD4+ subsets. Researchers reported that naive, central memory and Treg TCRB repertoires appeared more similar in patients than in healthy donors.

The CDR3 sequence is 14 residues long. Per germline, CDR1 LNHDA and CDR2 SQIVND (reference sequence). V lost 3 bases, J lost 1 base, and 6 bases lay in between. This clone occurred a few times. Antigen: not known. As every portion of the isolated RNA was reverse transcribed, the sequencing read expressed TCRB transcripts. Repertoires were generated with immunoSEQ multiplex PCR, while TCRdb's copy carries only in-frame clones and drops some. The repertoire includes about 340,000 clones, roughly a tenth of them detected once, and less than 1.2% sits in the top ten. On average, the one heparinised blood draw given by each donor was 90 to 150 mL. Sorting of CD4+ naive, central memory, regulatory and stem cell-like memory cells was performed via CD45RO/CCR7/CD25/CD127/CD95/CD27.

The clonotype comes from a man aged 30 to 39 with type 1 diabetes. Sequencing was done on a sample of central memory CD4+ T cells from blood. This sequence joins TRBV19 and TRBJ2-2; D call uncertain. CDR3 amino acids: CASSITQNTGELFF. The DNA for the CDR3 is TGTGCCAGTAGTATTACGCAGAACACCGGGGAGCTGTTTTTT.